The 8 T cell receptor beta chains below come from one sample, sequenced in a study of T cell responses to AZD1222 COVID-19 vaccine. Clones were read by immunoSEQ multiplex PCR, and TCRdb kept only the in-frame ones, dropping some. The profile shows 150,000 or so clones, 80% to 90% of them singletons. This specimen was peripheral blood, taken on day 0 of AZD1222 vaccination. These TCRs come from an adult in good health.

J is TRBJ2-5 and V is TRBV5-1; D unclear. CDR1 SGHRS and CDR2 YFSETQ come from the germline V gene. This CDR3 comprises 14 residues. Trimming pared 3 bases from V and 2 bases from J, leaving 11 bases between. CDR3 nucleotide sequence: TGCGCCAGCAGCTCCGTGGGCCTACAAGAGACCCAGTACTTC. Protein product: CASSSVGLQETQYF.

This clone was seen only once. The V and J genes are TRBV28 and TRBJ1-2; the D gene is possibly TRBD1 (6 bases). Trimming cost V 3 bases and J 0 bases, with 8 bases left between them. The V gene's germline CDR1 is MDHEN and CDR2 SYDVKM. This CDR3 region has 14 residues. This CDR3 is CASSFGTSNYGYTF. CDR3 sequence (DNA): TGTGCCAGCAGTTTCGGGACATCTAACTATGGCTACACCTTC.

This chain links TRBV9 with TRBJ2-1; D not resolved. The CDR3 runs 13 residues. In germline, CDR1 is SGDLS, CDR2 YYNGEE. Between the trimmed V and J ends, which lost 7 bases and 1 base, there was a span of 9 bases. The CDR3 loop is CASGRRSYNEQFF. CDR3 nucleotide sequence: TGTGCCAGCGGAAGGAGATCCTACAATGAGCAGTTCTTC.

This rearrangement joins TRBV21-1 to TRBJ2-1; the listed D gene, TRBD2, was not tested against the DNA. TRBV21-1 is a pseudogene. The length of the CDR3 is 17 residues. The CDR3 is CASSTTIRGANYNEQFF. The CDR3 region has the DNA TGTGCCAGCAGCACGACCATCCGGGGAGCCAACTACAATGAGCAGTTCTTC.

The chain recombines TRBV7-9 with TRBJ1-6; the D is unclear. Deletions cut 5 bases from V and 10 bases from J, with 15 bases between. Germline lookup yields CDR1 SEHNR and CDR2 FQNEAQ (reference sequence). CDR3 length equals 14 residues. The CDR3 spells CASSPRPLGSPLHF. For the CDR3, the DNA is TGTGCCAGCAGCCCCCGACCGTTGGGATCACCCCTCCACTTT.

The CDR3 sequence is CASSDTSGETQYF. For the CDR3, the DNA is TGTGCCAGCAGCGACACTAGCGGGGAGACCCAGTACTTC. This chain joins TRBV5-4 and TRBJ2-5; TRBD2 aligns across 9 bases. Trimming at V came to 4 bases and at J to 5 bases, leaving 3 bases not matched to a gene. The CDR3 has 13 residues. Germline assignment: CDR1 SGHNT and CDR2 YYREEE (reference sequence).

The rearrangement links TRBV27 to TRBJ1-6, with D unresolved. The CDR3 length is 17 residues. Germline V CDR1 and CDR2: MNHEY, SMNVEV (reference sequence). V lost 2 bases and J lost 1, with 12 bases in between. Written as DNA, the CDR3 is TGTGCCAGCAGTTTAATGGGATGGGTTTCCTATAATTCACCCCTCCACTTT. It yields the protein CASSLMGWVSYNSPLHF.

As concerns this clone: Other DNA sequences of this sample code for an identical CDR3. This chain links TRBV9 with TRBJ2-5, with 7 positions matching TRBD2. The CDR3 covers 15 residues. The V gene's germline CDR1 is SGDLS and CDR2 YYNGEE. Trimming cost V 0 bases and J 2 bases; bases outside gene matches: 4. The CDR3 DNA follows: TGTGCCAGCAGCGTAGCGGGAGGCCCACAAGAGACCCAGTACTTC. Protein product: CASSVAGGPQETQYF.